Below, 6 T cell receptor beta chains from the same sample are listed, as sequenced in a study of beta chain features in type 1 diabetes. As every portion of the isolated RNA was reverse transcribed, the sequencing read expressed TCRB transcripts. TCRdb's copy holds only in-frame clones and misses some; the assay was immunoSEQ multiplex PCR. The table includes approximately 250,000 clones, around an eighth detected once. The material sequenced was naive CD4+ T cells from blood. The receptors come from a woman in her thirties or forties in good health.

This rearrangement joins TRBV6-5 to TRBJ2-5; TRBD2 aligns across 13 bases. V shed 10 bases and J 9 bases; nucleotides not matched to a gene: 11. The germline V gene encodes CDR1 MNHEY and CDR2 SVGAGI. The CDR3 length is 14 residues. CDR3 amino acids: CATRLAGGHKAQYF. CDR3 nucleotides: TGTGCCACCAGACTAGCGGGGGGCCATAAGGCCCAGTACTTC.

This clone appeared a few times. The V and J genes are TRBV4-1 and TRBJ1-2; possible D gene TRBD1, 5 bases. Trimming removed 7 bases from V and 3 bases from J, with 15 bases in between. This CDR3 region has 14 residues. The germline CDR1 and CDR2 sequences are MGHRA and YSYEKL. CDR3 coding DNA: TGCGCCAGCACCAACCCCGGGGGATACTATGGCTACACCTTC. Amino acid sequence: CASTNPGGYYGYTF.

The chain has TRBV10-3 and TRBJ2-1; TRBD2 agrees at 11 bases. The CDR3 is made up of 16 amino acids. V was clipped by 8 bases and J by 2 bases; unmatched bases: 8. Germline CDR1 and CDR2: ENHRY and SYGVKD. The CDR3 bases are TGTGCCATCCGTCCTGGGACTAGCGGTCCCTACAATGAGCAGTTCTTC. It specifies CAIRPGTSGPYNEQFF.

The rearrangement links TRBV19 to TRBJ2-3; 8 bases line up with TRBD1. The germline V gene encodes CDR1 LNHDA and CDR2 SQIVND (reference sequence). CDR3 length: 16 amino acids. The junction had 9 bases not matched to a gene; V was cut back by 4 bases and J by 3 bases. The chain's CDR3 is CASSTDRGSWTDTQYF. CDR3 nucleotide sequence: TGTGCCAGTAGTACTGACAGGGGCTCATGGACAGATACGCAGTATTTT.

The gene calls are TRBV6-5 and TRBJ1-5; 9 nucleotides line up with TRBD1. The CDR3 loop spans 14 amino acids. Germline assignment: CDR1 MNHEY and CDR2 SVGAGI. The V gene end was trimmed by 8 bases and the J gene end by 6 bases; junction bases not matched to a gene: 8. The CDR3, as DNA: TGTGCCAGCCGCCGGGACAGGGTGGCTCAGCCCCAGCATTTT. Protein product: CASRRDRVAQPQHF.

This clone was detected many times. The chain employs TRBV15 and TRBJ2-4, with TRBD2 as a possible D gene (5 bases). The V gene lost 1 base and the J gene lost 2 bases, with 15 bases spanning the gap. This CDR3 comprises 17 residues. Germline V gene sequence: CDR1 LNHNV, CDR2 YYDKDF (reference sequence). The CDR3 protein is CATSRVMASRPKNIQYF. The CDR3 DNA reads TGTGCCACCAGCAGAGTAATGGCTAGCAGGCCCAAAAACATTCAGTACTTC.